This T cell receptor beta chain derives from a study of cytomegalovirus exposure and HLA in healthy donors. Study-wide results and limits: A few V segments could not be told apart, such as TRBV6-2 and TRBV6-3, and were left out.

Of note for this clone: Its antigen is still unknown.

From germline, CDR1 is SEHNR and CDR2 FQNEAQ (reference sequence). The CDR3 spans 14 residues. V was shortened by 5 bases and J by 1 base, with 11 bases between the two germline ends. Amplification used 60 Vbeta primers and 13 Jbeta primers. Sequencing used immunoSEQ multiplex PCR; TCRdb keeps in-frame clones, though not all of them. The profile shows over 150,000 clones, roughly 80% of them singletons. The chain recombines TRBV7-9 with TRBJ1-1; D may be TRBD1 (5 bases). The sequenced sample consisted of PBMCs. This clonotype was sampled from a boy aged 10-17 years in good health and CMV-seronegative. CDR3 region: CASSKGGANTEAFF. CDR3 bases: TGTGCCAGCAGCAAGGGAGGGGCGAACACTGAAGCTTTCTTT.